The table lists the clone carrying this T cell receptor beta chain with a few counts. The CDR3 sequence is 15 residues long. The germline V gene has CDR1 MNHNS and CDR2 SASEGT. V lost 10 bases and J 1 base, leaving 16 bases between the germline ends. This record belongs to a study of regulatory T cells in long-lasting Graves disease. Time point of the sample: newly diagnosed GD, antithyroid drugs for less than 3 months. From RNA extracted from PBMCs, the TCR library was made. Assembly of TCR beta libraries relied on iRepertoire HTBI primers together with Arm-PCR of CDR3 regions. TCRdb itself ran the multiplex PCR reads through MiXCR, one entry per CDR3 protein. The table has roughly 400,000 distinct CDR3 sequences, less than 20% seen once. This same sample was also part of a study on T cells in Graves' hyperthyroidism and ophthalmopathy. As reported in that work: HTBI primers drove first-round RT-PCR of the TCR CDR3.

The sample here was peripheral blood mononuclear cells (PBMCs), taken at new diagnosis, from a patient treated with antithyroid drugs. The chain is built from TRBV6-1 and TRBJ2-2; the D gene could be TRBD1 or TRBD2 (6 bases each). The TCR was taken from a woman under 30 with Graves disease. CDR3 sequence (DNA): TGTGCCACCACTCGGGGGCCGGTGAACACCGGGGAGCTGTTTTTT. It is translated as CATTRGPVNTGELFF.